One and the same sample provided the 10 T cell receptor beta chains below, sequenced in a study of T cells in Graves' hyperthyroidism and ophthalmopathy. TCR beta CDR3 sequences were amplified from RNA transcripts. The TCR CDR3 was amplified in a first-round RT-PCR using the HTBI primer set. TCRdb fed the multiplex PCR reads into MiXCR, producing one record per CDR3 protein. The data contain about 640,000 distinct CDR3 sequences, around 21% of them singletons. Sequencing was done on a sample of blood. Every receptor here comes from a man between 25 and 39 years old with Graves' ophthalmopathy.

This clonotype was picked up a small number of times. This chain connects TRBV9 to TRBJ2-1; D unresolved. CDR1 and CDR2 (germline): SGDLS, YYNGEE. The CDR3 sequence is 15 residues long. V was clipped by 0 bases and J by 0 bases, with 7 bases between them. CDR3 amino acids: CASSVGASSYNEQFF. Here the CDR3 DNA reads TGTGCCAGCAGCGTAGGAGCTAGCTCCTACAATGAGCAGTTCTTC.

This clonotype was seen only a few times. V gene TRBV28 combines with J gene TRBJ1-4, with D unresolved. The V and J ends lost 4 bases and 0 bases respectively, with 9 bases between them. Germline V gene lookup returns CDR1 MDHEN and CDR2 SYDVKM. CDR3 size: 15 residues. As DNA, the CDR3 is TGTGCCAGCAGTTGGGTGGACTCAACTAATGAAAAACTGTTTTTT. Translating it yields CASSWVDSTNEKLFF.

The chain recombines TRBV28 with TRBJ1-2; no firm D call. Germline lookup yields CDR1 MDHEN and CDR2 SYDVKM. The CDR3 is made up of 16 amino acids. V was shortened by 2 bases and J by 6 bases, with 19 bases between the two germline ends. The CDR3 DNA sequence: TGTGCCAGCAGTTTAGCCGGGCCAGTGGGTTGGGATGGCTACACCTTC. Translating it yields CASSLAGPVGWDGYTF.

This clonotype was seen at least ten times. The rearrangement links TRBV7-9 to TRBJ1-1; D perhaps matches TRBD1 (5 bases). CDR1 and CDR2 (germline): SEHNR, FQNEAQ (reference sequence). The CDR3 runs 17 residues. Trimming pared 1 base from V and 1 base from J, leaving 16 bases between. The CDR3 nucleotides are TGTGCCAGCAGCTTAGGCGATCCAGGGACGCCGAACACTGAAGCTTTCTTT. Protein: CASSLGDPGTPNTEAFF.

In this sample, this clonotype turned up once. The chain is built from TRBV5-1 and TRBJ1-2; 7 positions match TRBD1. The germline gives CDR1 SGHRS, CDR2 YFSETQ. This CDR3 comprises 13 residues. The V and J ends lost 4 bases and 3 bases, in that order; junction bases with no gene match: 3. CDR3 region: CASSGGTDYGYTF. As DNA, the CDR3 is TGCGCCAGCAGCGGGGGGACAGACTATGGCTACACCTTC.

This clonotype was seen a few times. This rearrangement joins TRBV7-9 to TRBJ1-1, with 7 bases that match TRBD1. This CDR3 is built from 16 residues. The V gene end was trimmed by 5 bases and the J gene end by 3 bases; junction bases not matched to a gene: 12. CDR1 is SEHNR and CDR2 is FQNEAQ in the germline V gene (reference sequence). This chain's CDR3 is CASSRHRGPTDTEAFF. Written as DNA, the CDR3 is TGTGCCAGCAGCAGACACAGGGGCCCAACGGACACTGAAGCTTTCTTT.

This clonotype was observed many times. V usage is TRBV6-1 and J usage is TRBJ1-1; D is undetermined. CDR3 size: 13 residues. In germline, CDR1 is MNHNS, CDR2 SASEGT. Trimming cost V 6 bases and J 1 base, with 9 bases left between them. The CDR3 DNA reads as TGTGCCAGCAGAACCCAGGCGAACACTGAAGCTTTCTTT. Amino acids: CASRTQANTEAFF.

This rearrangement joins TRBV28 to TRBJ2-7, with D perhaps TRBD1 or TRBD2 (5 bases each). With 6 bases removed from V and 3 bases from J, the gap between germline ends came to 15 bases. Germline values: CDR1 MDHEN, CDR2 SYDVKM. The CDR3 runs to 14 residues. The CDR3 DNA is TGTGCCAGCAGAATCCTTCGGGACGACTACGAGCAGTACTTC. Translating gives CASRILRDDYEQYF.

The rearrangement uses TRBV16 and TRBJ2-3; D ambiguous. Germline V lookup: CDR1 KGHSY, CDR2 FQNENV. This CDR3 region has 13 residues. Trimming left V 2 bases short and J 3 bases short, with 6 bases between. CDR3 nucleotides: TGTGCCAGCAGCCAAGGACCGACAGATACGCAGTATTTT. It is translated as CASSQGPTDTQYF.

The chain combines TRBV6-2 or TRBV6-3 with TRBJ2-5, with D possibly TRBD1 on 6 matching bases. This CDR3 has 18 amino acids. CDR1 and CDR2 (germline): MNHEY, SVGEGT. With 6 bases removed from V and 2 bases from J, the gap between germline ends came to 25 bases. CDR3 region: CASRHLIKGVRGQETQYF. CDR3 bases: TGTGCCAGCAGACACCTCATCAAGGGGGTTCGTGGGCAAGAGACCCAGTACTTC.